Reported below is one T cell receptor beta chain. The antigen remains undetermined. The record originates from a study of T cell responses to AZD1222 COVID-19 vaccine. Here immunoSEQ multiplex PCR was the method, and the copy in TCRdb shows in-frame clones only, minus some. This sample has 150,000 to 200,000 clones; 85% to 90% occur once, and the top ten carry 11%. Study results and caveats: Just six or seven AZD1222 recipients tested seropositive at baseline. Reports indicate that nearly half of spike-specific TCRs are directed at unmutated variant regions. Following two doses of AZD1222, Spike-specific TCR breadth and depth rose. Clonal diversity may have been underestimated in mostly white British donors.

Sequencing was performed on peripheral blood, taken 28 days after the second AZD1222 dose. The receptor comes from an adult who received the AZD1222 COVID-19 vaccine.

CDR3 loop: CASSTGQANYGYTF. The CDR3 DNA sequence: TGCGCCAGCAGCACTGGACAGGCTAACTATGGCTACACCTTC. J is TRBJ1-2 and V is TRBV5-1; TRBD1 matches at 7 bases. Germline V gene data show CDR1 as SGHRS and CDR2 as YFSETQ. The V gene end was trimmed by 4 bases and the J gene end by 0 bases; junction bases not matched to a gene: 3. The CDR3 has 14 amino acids.